The next 22 T cell receptor beta chains were all read from a single sample in a study of cytomegalovirus exposure and HLA in healthy donors. Researchers ran the PCR with 60 Vbeta and 13 Jbeta primers. The data were produced by immunoSEQ multiplex PCR, yet TCRdb's version contains in-frame clones alone and is incomplete. The table lists approximately 110,000 clones, around three quarters of them singletons. Specimen: PBMCs. Receptor source: a woman aged 25-40 years in good health and CMV-seronegative.

This clone was seen more than once but under ten times. The gene calls are TRBV5-6 and TRBJ2-5, with D possibly matching TRBD2 (5 bases). The V end lost 3 bases, the J end lost 4 bases, and 10 bases lay between the germline ends. The CDR3 runs to 13 residues. Germline V gene data show CDR1 as SGHDT and CDR2 as YYEEEE. CDR3 DNA sequence: TGTGCCAGCAGCTCCGGACTGTTAGAGACCCAGTACTTC. This encodes CASSSGLLETQYF.

V is TRBV5-1 and J is TRBJ2-3, with D perhaps matching TRBD1 (5 bases). V was cut by 0 bases and J by 5 bases, with 7 bases left in between. The germline V gene encodes CDR1 SGHRS and CDR2 YFSETQ. CDR3 length: 13 residues. DNA of the CDR3: TGCGCCAGCAGCTTGGTAGGGGAAGATACGCAGTATTTT. It specifies CASSLVGEDTQYF.

In its sample, this clone is medium-sized (0.01 to 0.1%). The chain uses TRBV27 and TRBJ1-5; a possible D gene is TRBD1 (6 bases). This CDR3 is 15 amino acids long. Trimming pared 6 bases from V and 1 base from J, leaving 13 bases between. Per the germline V gene, CDR1 is MNHEY and CDR2 is SMNVEV (reference sequence). This CDR3 is CASSRYQGSNQPQHF. CDR3 bases: TGTGCCAGCAGCCGTTACCAGGGGAGCAATCAGCCCCAGCATTTT.

This clone turned up a few times. The chain couples TRBV19 to TRBJ1-1; TRBD1 agrees at 7 bases. The J segment lost 8 bases and the V segment lost 4 bases, leaving 1 base of the junction unmatched. Germline V gene lookup returns CDR1 LNHDA and CDR2 SQIVND (reference sequence). The CDR3 has 11 residues. CDR3 DNA sequence: TGTGCCAGTAGTACAGGGGGGGAAGCTTTCTTT. Translated: CASSTGGEAFF.

V gene TRBV25-1 combines with J gene TRBJ1-1, with D tentatively TRBD1 (6 bases). Trimming stripped 2 bases from V and 1 base from J, with 14 bases between. The germline V gene encodes CDR1 MGHDK and CDR2 SYGVNS. The CDR3 is made up of 16 amino acids. CDR3 bases: TGTGCCAGCAGTGAAGCAGGGGTGTTCGGGAACACTGAAGCTTTCTTT. Amino acids: CASSEAGVFGNTEAFF.

The chain employs TRBV29-1 and TRBJ2-2; 8 positions agree with TRBD1. J was trimmed by 3 bases and V by 7 bases; bases with no gene match: 7. The CDR3 runs 14 residues. Germline assignment: CDR1 SQVTM and CDR2 ANQGSEA. The CDR3 sequence is CSARQGLDTGELFF. The DNA for the CDR3 is TGCAGCGCTCGACAGGGGTTGGACACCGGGGAGCTGTTTTTT.

This clone was observed once. The rearrangement links TRBV2 to TRBJ2-1; 8 bases are a match to TRBD1. This CDR3 region has 15 residues. Germline CDR1 is SNHLY and CDR2 is FYNNEI. With V trimmed by 6 bases and J by 9 bases, 13 bases remained unmatched. The CDR3 nucleotides read TGTGCCAGCAGGGCCGGGACAGGTCCTTTTGGTGAGCAGTTCTTC. Protein sequence: CASRAGTGPFGEQFF.

As regards this clone: One end of the junction varies from germline; a read error may be responsible. This chain joins TRBV7-7 and TRBJ2-2; 7 bases agree with TRBD1. The germline V gene has CDR1 SSHAT and CDR2 FNYEAQ (reference sequence). The CDR3 runs 13 residues. The CDR3 nucleotides read TGTGCTAGCAGCACCGACAGGGCCGGGGAGCTGTTTTTT. Amino acid sequence: CASSTDRAGELFF.

The chain uses TRBV29-1 and TRBJ1-2; 12 bases are a match to TRBD1. The V and J ends lost 7 bases and 4 bases, in that order; junction bases with no gene match: 10. Looked up from germline, CDR1 is SQVTM and CDR2 is ANQGSEA. This CDR3 region has 15 residues. The CDR3 here is CSALPGQGASYGYTF. The CDR3 nucleotides are TGCAGCGCGCTACCGGGACAGGGGGCTTCCTATGGCTACACCTTC.

This chain connects TRBV4-1 to TRBJ1-6; D not certain. Trimming pared 0 bases from V and 0 bases from J, leaving 9 bases between. Germline values: CDR1 MGHRA, CDR2 YSYEKL. The CDR3 runs to 17 residues. CDR3 residues: CASSQDTGNSYNSPLHF. CDR3 sequence (DNA): TGCGCCAGCAGCCAAGATACGGGGAACTCCTATAATTCACCCCTCCACTTT.

The table lists this clone with a few counts. The genes are TRBV7-9 and TRBJ1-1; 8 bases are a match to TRBD1. Per germline, CDR1 SEHNR and CDR2 FQNEAQ (reference sequence). V was clipped by 0 bases and J by 6 bases; unmatched bases: 9. The CDR3 is 16 residues long. The CDR3 loop reads CASSLAWTGKGAEAFF. The CDR3 DNA reads as TGTGCCAGCAGCTTAGCTTGGACAGGGAAGGGCGCTGAAGCTTTCTTT. Combining the CDR3 with reference TRBV7-9 and TRBJ1-1 gives the whole variable domain DTGVSQNPRHKITKRGQNVTFRCDPISEHNRLYWYRQTLGQGPEFLTYFQNEAQLEKSRLLSDRFSAERPKGSFSTLEIQRTEQGDSAMYLCASSLAWTGKGAEAFFGQGTRLTVV.

This clone appeared a few times. The J gene is TRBJ2-2, the V gene TRBV30; D might be TRBD1 (5 bases). V lost 6 bases to trimming and J lost 2 bases, with 16 bases between them. This CDR3 has 15 amino acids. Germline assignment: CDR1 GTSNPN and CDR2 SVGIG (reference sequence). CDR3 amino acids: CACTPGLGNTGELFF. The CDR3, as DNA: TGTGCCTGTACCCCAGGGCTGGGCAACACCGGGGAGCTGTTTTTT.

The chain employs TRBV28 and TRBJ1-1; D not certain. Trimming took off 8 bases at V and 5 bases at J, with 9 bases between the two ends. Per the germline V gene, CDR1 is MDHEN and CDR2 is SYDVKM. There are 11 residues in the CDR3. The DNA of the CDR3 is TGTGCCAGCCTAGGGAGGACTGAAGCTTTCTTT. This sequence encodes CASLGRTEAFF.

This clone was counted a few times. The CDR3 protein is CASAQLAGGYEQYF. In DNA form, the CDR3 reads TGTGCCAGCGCCCAACTAGCGGGGGGCTACGAGCAGTACTTC. The V gene is TRBV28, the J gene TRBJ2-7, with 12 bases aligning to TRBD2. V shed 8 bases, J shed 3 bases, and the junction held 5 bases outside the gene matches. The CDR3 has 14 amino acids. Germline assignment: CDR1 MDHEN and CDR2 SYDVKM. The whole variable domain, remainder taken from reference TRBV28 and TRBJ2-7, is DVKVTQSSRYLVKRTGEKVFLECVQDMDHENMFWYRQDPGLGLRLIYFSYDVKMKEKGDIPEGYSVSREKKERFSLILESASTNQTSMYLCASAQLAGGYEQYFGPGTRLTVT.

This clone was seen a handful of times. V gene TRBV6-5 combines with J gene TRBJ1-1; 9 bases fit TRBD1. V lost 4 bases, J lost 5 bases, and 8 bases stayed unmatched. Germline CDR1 reads MNHEY; CDR2 reads SVGAGI. This CDR3 has 15 residues. CDR3 DNA sequence: TGTGCCAGCAGTTCCTCCGGGACAGGGTGGACTGAAGCTTTCTTT. Protein: CASSSSGTGWTEAFF.

V gene TRBV4-3 combines with J gene TRBJ2-7, with D maybe TRBD1 (5 bases). Germline V lookup: CDR1 LGHNA, CDR2 YSLEER. The CDR3 runs to 15 residues. Trimming removed 0 bases at V and 0 bases at J, with 9 bases between. The CDR3 region has the DNA TGCGCCAGCAGCCAAGACCGGACAACCTCCTACGAGCAGTACTTC. This codes for CASSQDRTTSYEQYF.

To note about this clone: In the same sample, other DNA sequences code for this CDR3. The gene calls are TRBV5-1 and TRBJ1-2; no reliable D call. Germline-derived CDR1 and CDR2 are SGHRS and YFSETQ. The CDR3 loop spans 12 amino acids. Trimming pared 0 bases from V and 5 bases from J, leaving 5 bases between. The CDR3 here is CASSLDRYGYTF. Written as DNA, the CDR3 is TGCGCCAGCAGCTTGGATAGATATGGCTACACCTTC.

The rearrangement links TRBV5-6 to TRBJ2-3; D is possibly TRBD1 (5 bases). The CDR3 has 13 residues. Trimming shortened V by 7 bases and J by 0 bases, and 9 bases separated the two germline ends. Germline V gene lookup returns CDR1 SGHDT and CDR2 YYEEEE. CDR3 amino acids: CASGDSSTDTQYF. The CDR3, as DNA: TGTGCCAGCGGAGACAGTAGCACAGATACGCAGTATTTT.

This sequence joins TRBV5-1 and TRBJ2-3; TRBD2 matches at 13 bases. CDR1 is SGHRS, CDR2 YFSETQ, per germline. V shed 5 bases, J shed 2 bases, and the junction held 5 bases outside the gene matches. The CDR3 length is 16 residues. Here the CDR3 reads CASREGLAGITDTQYF. The CDR3 DNA reads TGCGCCAGCAGGGAGGGACTAGCGGGGATCACAGATACGCAGTATTTT.

The chain uses TRBV5-6 and TRBJ1-5; no firm D call. Germline V gene sequence: CDR1 SGHDT, CDR2 YYEEEE. The CDR3 extends over 14 amino acids. V dropped 3 bases and J dropped 4 bases, with 11 bases sitting between them. The CDR3 loop is CASSYSGFNQPQHF. In nucleotides, the CDR3 is TGTGCCAGCAGCTATTCCGGGTTTAATCAGCCCCAGCATTTT.

This clone showed up just a few times. The chain couples TRBV6-6 to TRBJ1-5, with TRBD1 identical over 10 bases. V gave up 2 bases and J gave up 3 bases; unmatched junction bases: 4. The CDR3 sequence is 16 residues long. Looked up from germline, CDR1 is MNHNY and CDR2 is SVGAGI (reference sequence). The CDR3 DNA follows: TGTGCCAGCAGTTACAGGGACAGGGGATTCAATCAGCCCCAGCATTTT. This codes for CASSYRDRGFNQPQHF.

CDR3 sequence reads: CASSLDPGQGLNYGYTF. The CDR3 nucleotides read TGTGCCAGCAGCTTAGACCCCGGACAGGGGCTTAACTATGGCTACACCTTC. This chain links TRBV11-3 with TRBJ1-2; 9 positions match TRBD1. Germline V gene data show CDR1 as SGHNT and CDR2 as YENEEA. The V and J ends lost 0 bases and 1 base, in that order; junction bases with no gene match: 6. There are 17 residues in the CDR3.